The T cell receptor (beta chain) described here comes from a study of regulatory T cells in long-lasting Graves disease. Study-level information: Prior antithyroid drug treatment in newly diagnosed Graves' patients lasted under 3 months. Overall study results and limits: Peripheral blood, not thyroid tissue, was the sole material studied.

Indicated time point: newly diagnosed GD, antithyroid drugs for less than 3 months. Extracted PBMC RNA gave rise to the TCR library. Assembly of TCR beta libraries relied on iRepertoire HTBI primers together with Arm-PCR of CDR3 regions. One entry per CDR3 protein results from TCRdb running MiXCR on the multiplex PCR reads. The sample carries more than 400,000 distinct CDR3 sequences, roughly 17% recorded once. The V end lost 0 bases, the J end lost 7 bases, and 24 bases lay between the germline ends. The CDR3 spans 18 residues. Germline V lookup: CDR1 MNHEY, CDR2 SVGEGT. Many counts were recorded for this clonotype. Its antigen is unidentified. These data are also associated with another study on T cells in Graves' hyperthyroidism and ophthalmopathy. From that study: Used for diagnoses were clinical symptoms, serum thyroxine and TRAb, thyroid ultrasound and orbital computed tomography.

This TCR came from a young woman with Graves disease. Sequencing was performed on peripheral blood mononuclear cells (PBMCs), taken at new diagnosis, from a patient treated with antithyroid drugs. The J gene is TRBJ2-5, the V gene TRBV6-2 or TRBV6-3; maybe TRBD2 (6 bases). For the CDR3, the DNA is TGTGCCAGCAGTTACTCGAATGTCGAGGGGAGGCGAGTTGGGACCCAGTACTTC. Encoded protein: CASSYSNVEGRRVGTQYF.